The 21 T cell receptor beta chains below all came from one sample that was sequenced in a study of siplizumab effects on memory and regulatory T cells (dated by TCRdb to between 2018 and 2021). Receptor amplification or capture employed the immunoSEQ multiplex PCR assay. TCRdb's version of the immuneACCESS table is confined to in-frame rearrangements and falls short of the full clone set. An unresolved V gene accounts for under half of the shortfall where checked; the remainder is of unknown origin. A total of approximately 97,000 clones appear in this sample, approximately 90% of them only once. The top ten hold roughly 1.1% of the sample. Sequencing was done on a sample of CD4+ T cells sorted from blood. The receptors were gathered from a human donor in good health.

The chain combines TRBV9 with TRBJ1-2; D remains unclear. Trimming stripped 0 bases from V and 4 bases from J, with 13 bases between. CDR3 length: 15 amino acids. CDR1 is SGDLS, CDR2 YYNGEE, per germline. This CDR3 is CASSVGSTGSYGYTF. The CDR3 region has the DNA TGTGCCAGCAGCGTAGGGTCTACGGGGTCCTATGGCTACACCTTC.

The J gene is TRBJ2-7, the V gene TRBV30, with D perhaps TRBD1 or TRBD2 (5 bases each). The CDR3 extends over 17 amino acids. Germline V gives CDR1 GTSNPN, CDR2 SVGIG (reference sequence). Trimming cost V 0 bases and J 0 bases, with 18 bases left between them. The CDR3, as DNA: TGTGCCTGGAGTGTAAGAGGGGCGCGAGAGCTCTCCTACGAGCAGTACTTC. It is translated as CAWSVRGARELSYEQYF. Based on the CDR3 plus reference TRBV30 and TRBJ2-7, the full variable domain is SQTIHQWPATLVQPVGSPLSLECTVEGTSNPNLYWYRQAAGRGLQLLFYSVGIGQISSEVPQNLSASRPQDRQFILSSKKLLLSDSGFYLCAWSVRGARELSYEQYFGPGTRLTVT.

In its sample, this clone was seen once. The rearrangement joins TRBV5-6 to TRBJ2-1, with 11 positions matching TRBD2. V was clipped by 0 bases and J by 6 bases; unmatched bases: 8. Per germline, CDR1 SGHDT and CDR2 YYEEEE. The CDR3 has 17 residues. CDR3 loop: CASSLGFRTSGFNEQFF. For the CDR3, the DNA is TGTGCCAGCAGCTTGGGCTTTCGGACTAGCGGGTTCAATGAGCAGTTCTTC.

The J gene is TRBJ2-6, the V gene TRBV21-1; the table calls TRBD2, which could not be checked here. TRBV21-1 is deemed a pseudogene. The CDR3 loop spans 14 amino acids. CDR3 sequence (DNA): TGTGCCAGCCTAGCGGACTCTGGGGCCAACGTCCTGACTTTC. As protein: CASLADSGANVLTF.

The chain couples TRBV6-1 to TRBJ2-7; D is undetermined. This CDR3 is built from 13 residues. Per germline, CDR1 MNHNS and CDR2 SASEGT. Trimming took off 3 bases at V and 2 bases at J, with 8 bases between the two ends. CDR3 bases: TGTGCCAGCAGTGATTTTTGGGCCTACGAGCAGTACTTC. Protein product: CASSDFWAYEQYF.

This chain links TRBV2 with TRBJ2-3, with D perhaps being TRBD1 or TRBD2 (5 bases each). This CDR3 comprises 18 residues. CDR1 is SNHLY and CDR2 is FYNNEI in the germline V gene. Trimming pared 6 bases from V and 4 bases from J, leaving 26 bases between. The CDR3 region has the DNA TGTGCCAGCAGAGGACAAAGAGTTAGGGGACCCTTTGCAGATACGCAGTATTTT. This codes for CASRGQRVRGPFADTQYF.

CDR3 in amino acids: CASSLGREQRSGANVLTF. For the CDR3, the DNA is TGTGCCAGCAGTTTAGGAAGGGAACAACGCTCTGGGGCCAACGTCCTGACTTTC. The rearrangement links TRBV28 to TRBJ2-6; D unclear. Germline V gene data show CDR1 as MDHEN and CDR2 as SYDVKM. V dropped 2 bases and J dropped 0 bases, with 14 bases sitting between them. CDR3 length: 18 amino acids.

The chain employs TRBV28 and TRBJ1-5; D unresolved. The CDR3 has 12 residues. V was shortened by 2 bases and J by 9 bases, with 8 bases between the two germline ends. Germline V lookup: CDR1 MDHEN, CDR2 SYDVKM. The CDR3 nucleotides are TGTGCCAGCAGTTTAGAGCTTCGGCCCCAGCATTTT. This gives the protein CASSLELRPQHF.

The V gene is TRBV4-1, the J gene TRBJ2-5; 11 bases line up with TRBD2. Per germline, CDR1 MGHRA and CDR2 YSYEKL. Trimming took 4 bases from V and 11 from J; bases not matched to a gene: 9. CDR3 length: 14 amino acids. Here the CDR3 reads CASSPSGRSREQYF. The CDR3 coding sequence is TGCGCCAGCAGCCCTAGCGGGAGGTCTCGGGAGCAGTACTTC.

The rearrangement links TRBV7-9 to TRBJ1-1; unclear D gene. Trimming removed 0 bases at V and 5 bases at J, with 7 bases between. The CDR3 contains 13 residues. Germline CDR1 reads SEHNR; CDR2 reads FQNEAQ (reference sequence). This CDR3 is CASSLAEGTEAFF. DNA of the CDR3: TGTGCCAGCAGCTTAGCTGAGGGTACTGAAGCTTTCTTT. Together with reference TRBV7-9 and TRBJ1-1, the CDR3 gives the full variable domain: DTGVSQNPRHKITKRGQNVTFRCDPISEHNRLYWYRQTLGQGPEFLTYFQNEAQLEKSRLLSDRFSAERPKGSFSTLEIQRTEQGDSAMYLCASSLAEGTEAFFGQGTRLTVV.

This clone has just one count. J is TRBJ1-2 and V is TRBV25-1; 7 positions agree with TRBD1. CDR3 length: 14 amino acids. Trimming removed 8 bases from V and 8 bases from J; junction bases left unmatched: 14. The germline gives CDR1 MGHDK, CDR2 SYGVNS. CDR3 nucleotides: TGTGCCAGCGCCGAGACAGGGCAAGTAGGGGGCTACACCTTC. Amino acid sequence: CASAETGQVGGYTF.

V gene TRBV19 combines with J gene TRBJ1-4, with D unresolved. The CDR3 covers 16 residues. V lost 8 bases to trimming and J lost 4 bases, with 20 bases between them. CDR1 and CDR2 from the germline V gene are LNHDA and SQIVND (reference sequence). DNA for the CDR3: TGTGCCAGTCGCTCCGCCGGCGGAGGACGTAATGAAAAACTGTTTTTT. Translation gives CASRSAGGGRNEKLFF.

The chain employs TRBV7-2 and TRBJ2-2; D is uncertain. The V and J ends lost 1 base and 6 bases respectively, with 9 bases between them. In germline, CDR1 is SGHTA, CDR2 FQGNSA. CDR3 length: 14 amino acids. CDR3 bases: TGTGCCAGCAGCTTAGGGTACAGCCCCGGGGAGCTGTTTTTT. It is translated as CASSLGYSPGELFF.

Here the CDR3 DNA reads TGTGCCAGCAGCTTCCAGATGAACACTGAAGCTTTCTTT. As protein: CASSFQMNTEAFF. The V gene is TRBV7-6, the J gene TRBJ1-1; D not certain. V was clipped by 3 bases and J by 0 bases, with 5 bases between them. CDR1 and CDR2 from the germline V gene are SGHVS and FNYEAQ. CDR3 length: 13 amino acids.

V gene TRBV7-8 combines with J gene TRBJ1-5; the D gene is possibly TRBD1 (6 bases). V lost 5 bases and J 7 bases, leaving 12 bases between the germline ends. Germline V gives CDR1 SGHVS, CDR2 FQNEAQ. The CDR3 length is 13 residues. The CDR3 bases are TGTGCCAGCAGCCGACAGGTAGAGCAGCCCCAGCATTTT. It translates to CASSRQVEQPQHF.

This chain connects TRBV19 to TRBJ1-2; a weak D match, TRBD1 (6 bases). Per germline, CDR1 LNHDA and CDR2 SQIVND (reference sequence). V was pared by 2 bases and J by 1 base, with 8 bases between. The CDR3 covers 14 residues. The CDR3 loop is CASSIRGDNYGYTF. For the CDR3, the DNA is TGTGCCAGTAGTATAAGGGGGGATAACTATGGCTACACCTTC.

The chain carries TRBV5-5 and TRBJ2-6; 8 bases align to TRBD1. The CDR3 is 18 residues long. J was trimmed by 3 bases and V by 3 bases; bases with no gene match: 11. Germline V gene sequence: CDR1 SGHKS, CDR2 YYEKEE (reference sequence). The CDR3 region has the DNA TGTGCCAGCAGCTCCCCCCGGGACAGGTTGTTTGGGGCCAACGTCCTGACTTTC. Residues: CASSSPRDRLFGANVLTF.

The chain employs TRBV6-5 and TRBJ2-1; 10 nucleotides agree with TRBD2. CDR3 length: 14 residues. Germline-derived CDR1 and CDR2 are MNHEY and SVGAGI. With V trimmed by 8 bases and J by 9 bases, 10 bases remained unmatched. CDR3 sequence reads: CASRSSGSGGEQFF. CDR3 nucleotides: TGTGCCAGCCGCTCTAGCGGGAGTGGGGGTGAGCAGTTCTTC.

The rearrangement joins TRBV11-2 to TRBJ2-5, with TRBD1 matching over 7 bases. The V and J ends lost 7 bases and 2 bases, in that order; junction bases with no gene match: 7. CDR3 length equals 14 residues. The V gene's germline CDR1 is SGHAT and CDR2 FQNNGV. In DNA, the CDR3 is TGTGCCAGCAACCCCGACAGGGCTCAAGAGACCCAGTACTTC. This codes for CASNPDRAQETQYF.

The chain uses TRBV9 and TRBJ2-2; no clear D. This CDR3 has 14 residues. Trimming left V 4 bases short and J 7 bases short, with 14 bases between. The germline V gene encodes CDR1 SGDLS and CDR2 YYNGEE. The CDR3 DNA reads TGTGCCAGCAGCATAAGACCCCTCGGCGGGGAGCTGTTTTTT. The encoded protein is CASSIRPLGGELFF.

The gene calls are TRBV19 and TRBJ2-5, with TRBD2 matching over 8 bases. Trimming took 7 bases from V and 3 from J; bases not matched to a gene: 4. CDR3 size: 13 residues. Germline values: CDR1 LNHDA, CDR2 SQIVND (reference sequence). CDR3 protein: CASTRGGEETQYF. CDR3 in DNA: TGTGCCAGTACCCGGGGGGGAGAAGAGACCCAGTACTTC.